Shown below are 15 T cell receptor beta chains from a single sample sequenced in a study of CD8+CD57+ T cells in acquired aplastic anemia. The use of genomic DNA as template underpinned the TCR beta VDJ and CDR3 profiling. TCRdb independently ran MiXCR on the reads; one entry per CDR3 protein. The sample shows around 150,000 distinct CDR3 sequences, roughly 47% of them seen only once. The sample taken for sequencing was sorted CD4+, CD8+, or CD8+CD57+ T cells (not recorded which) from PBMCs. The receptors derive from a human donor in good health.

This clonotype was counted at least ten times. The chain has TRBV20-1 and TRBJ1-1; D call uncertain. Looked up from germline, CDR1 is DFQATT and CDR2 is SNEGSKA (reference sequence). CDR3 length: 13 amino acids. The V gene lost 3 bases and the J gene lost 6 bases, with 14 bases spanning the gap. Here the CDR3 DNA reads TGCAGTGCTAGTCAGACGGGTAAACCTGAAGCTTTCTTT. This translates into CSASQTGKPEAFF.

This clonotype appeared many times. The rearrangement joins TRBV5-1 to TRBJ1-1; D may be TRBD1 (5 bases). Germline V gives CDR1 SGHRS, CDR2 YFSETQ. Trimming pared 4 bases from V and 6 bases from J, leaving 7 bases between. The CDR3 length is 11 residues. The CDR3 here is CASSAGAEAFF. The CDR3 DNA is TGCGCCAGCAGCGCGGGGGCTGAAGCTTTCTTT.

The V and J genes are TRBV20-1 and TRBJ2-1; TRBD2 might be the D (6 bases). The ends were cut back, 5 bases at V and 6 bases at J, with 17 bases in the middle. The CDR3 has 14 amino acids. Per germline, CDR1 DFQATT and CDR2 SNEGSKA (reference sequence). The CDR3 DNA sequence: TGCAGTGCTCCCTTGGAGGGAGACCGCAATGAGCAGTTCTTC. Encoded protein: CSAPLEGDRNEQFF.

The V gene is TRBV24-1, the J gene TRBJ1-5, with D possibly being TRBD1 (5 bases). Trimming left V 7 bases short and J 3 bases short, with 24 bases between. The CDR3 sequence is 18 residues long. Germline-derived CDR1 and CDR2 are KGHDR and SFDVKD. The CDR3 loop is CATSKGGGRDPSNQPQHF. CDR3 DNA sequence: TGTGCCACCAGCAAAGGAGGAGGACGGGACCCTTCCAATCAGCCCCAGCATTTT.

This clonotype was detected many times. The chain is built from TRBV11-2 and TRBJ1-3; no definite D call. Per the germline V gene, CDR1 is SGHAT and CDR2 is FQNNGV. V dropped 4 bases and J dropped 0 bases, with 7 bases sitting between them. This CDR3 comprises 14 residues. Here the CDR3 DNA reads TGTGCCAGCAGCTCCCTGACCTCTGGAAACACCATATATTTT. This gives the protein CASSSLTSGNTIYF. The full variable domain, in which reference TRBV11-2 and TRBJ1-3 provide the parts outside the CDR3, is EAGVAQSPRYKIIEKRQSVAFWCNPISGHATLYWYQQILGQGPKLLIQFQNNGVVDDSQLPKDRFSAERLKGVDSTLKIQPAKLEDSAVYLCASSSLTSGNTIYFGEGSWLTVV.

The chain is built from TRBV20-1 and TRBJ1-1, with D possibly TRBD1 on 5 matching bases. The CDR3 extends over 13 amino acids. Trimming left V 6 bases short and J 5 bases short, with 16 bases between. CDR1 DFQATT and CDR2 SNEGSKA come from the germline V gene (reference sequence). CDR3 coding DNA: TGCAGTGCCCGCTCAGGGTTCGGGACTGAAGCTTTCTTT. Residues: CSARSGFGTEAFF.

A word on this clonotype: The junction differs from germline at one of its ends, possibly a read error. The chain employs TRBV19 and TRBJ1-1; D may be TRBD1 (5 bases). This CDR3 has 14 amino acids. Germline CDR1 is LNHDA and CDR2 is SQIVND (reference sequence). CDR3 amino acids: CASSLPWADTEVFF. CDR3 nucleotide sequence: TGCGCCAGTAGCCTCCCCTGGGCGGACACTGAAGTTTTCTTT.

Written as DNA, the CDR3 is TGTGCCAGCAGTGGGCAGAAGGAGGGCTACACCTTC. It yields the protein CASSGQKEGYTF. V is TRBV2 and J is TRBJ1-2; unclear D gene. The CDR3 is made up of 12 amino acids. The V gene's germline CDR1 is SNHLY and CDR2 FYNNEI. V was trimmed by 4 bases and J by 8 bases, leaving 11 bases between them.

The table lists this clonotype with many counts. The chain has TRBV20-1 and TRBJ2-7, with 14 bases fitting TRBD2. V lost 6 bases to trimming and J lost 6 bases; unmatched junction nucleotides: 16. The CDR3 is 17 residues long. CDR1 is DFQATT, CDR2 SNEGSKA, per germline (reference sequence). CDR3 protein: CSARSTTSGGASGEQYF. The CDR3 DNA reads TGCAGTGCCCGGAGCACGACTAGCGGGGGGGCGTCAGGCGAGCAGTACTTC.

This clonotype was observed at least ten times. The chain employs TRBV5-1 and TRBJ2-3, with D perhaps TRBD2 (5 bases). Germline V gives CDR1 SGHRS, CDR2 YFSETQ. The CDR3 sequence is 16 residues long. The V and J ends lost 3 bases and 2 bases respectively, with 16 bases between them. CDR3 sequence (DNA): TGCGCCAGCAGCTACTCTCCAGGACTGGCCACAGATACGCAGTATTTT. As protein: CASSYSPGLATDTQYF.

V usage is TRBV7-9 and J usage is TRBJ2-5; 13 bases map to TRBD2. The CDR3 runs to 15 residues. Per the germline V gene, CDR1 is SEHNR and CDR2 is FQNEAQ (reference sequence). V dropped 5 bases and J dropped 5; count of bases not matched to a gene: 5. The CDR3 region is CASSPGGLAGETQYF. The CDR3 DNA is TGTGCCAGCAGCCCAGGGGGACTAGCGGGGGAGACCCAGTACTTC.

This clonotype was counted a few times. The chain employs TRBV18 and TRBJ1-1; D is uncertain. V was clipped by 2 bases and J by 1 base, with 8 bases between them. The CDR3 contains 14 residues. Germline CDR1 KGHSH, CDR2 LQKENI. The CDR3 DNA reads TGTGCCAGCTCACCAGGGAATCAGAACACTGAAGCTTTCTTT. As protein: CASSPGNQNTEAFF. Drawing the rest from reference TRBV18 and TRBJ1-1, the complete variable domain is NAGVMQNPRHLVRRRGQEARLRCSPMKGHSHVYWYRQLPEEGLKFMVYLQKENIIDESGMPKERFSAEFPKEGPSILRIQQVVRGDSAAYFCASSPGNQNTEAFFGQGTRLTVV.

This clonotype came up a few times. One junction end does not reproduce the germline sequence, and a read error may be involved. V gene TRBV19 combines with J gene TRBJ1-1; D not resolved. Germline assignment: CDR1 LNHDA and CDR2 SQIVND (reference sequence). This CDR3 region has 12 residues. CDR3 sequence (DNA): TGTGCCAGTAGAGATAGGAACACTGAAGCTCTCTTT. It specifies CASRDRNTEALF.

In this sample, this clonotype turned up many times. The chain couples TRBV5-1 to TRBJ2-7; 12 bases are shared with TRBD2. Trimming took 0 bases from V and 2 from J; bases not matched to a gene: 6. Germline V gene data show CDR1 as SGHRS and CDR2 as YFSETQ. This CDR3 is built from 17 residues. As DNA, the CDR3 is TGCGCCAGCAGCTTGGCACTAGCGGGAGGCCTGACCTACGAGCAGTACTTC. Amino acids: CASSLALAGGLTYEQYF.

This chain's CDR3 is CASTETGFVGYTF. The CDR3 DNA sequence: TGTGCCAGCACCGAGACAGGGTTCGTCGGCTACACCTTC. The V and J genes are TRBV6-1 and TRBJ1-2, with 7 nucleotides matching TRBD1. Germline lookup yields CDR1 MNHNS and CDR2 SASEGT. The CDR3 has 13 amino acids. J gave up 8 bases and V 7 bases, and 10 bases lay outside the gene matches.